This record concerns one TCR beta chain sequence. One junction end does not reproduce the germline sequence, and a read error may be involved. Only in-frame clones appear in the TCRdb table, and some are missing; sequencing was by immunoSEQ multiplex PCR. The data contain more than 250,000 clones, around nine tenths of them singletons. The sample comes from a study of blood T cell repertoires in COVID-19. Specimen: PBMCs or T cells enriched from blood (not recorded which). This TCR was sampled from a woman under 30 who had recovered from COVID-19.

The CDR3: CASSGSWSRNAEAFF. The CDR3 DNA reads as TGTGCCAGCAGTGGAAGTTGGAGCCGGAACGCTGAAGCTTTCTTT. The chain joins TRBV2 to TRBJ1-1; no clear D. CDR3 size: 15 residues. Germline-derived CDR1 and CDR2 are SNHLY and FYNNEI. Using reference TRBV2 and TRBJ1-1 for the parts outside the CDR3, the full variable domain is EPEVTQTPSHQVTQMGQEVILRCVPISNHLYFYWYRQILGQKVEFLVSFYNNEISEKSEIFDDQFSVERPDGSNFTLKIRSTKLEDSAMYFCASSGSWSRNAEAFFGQGTRLTVV.